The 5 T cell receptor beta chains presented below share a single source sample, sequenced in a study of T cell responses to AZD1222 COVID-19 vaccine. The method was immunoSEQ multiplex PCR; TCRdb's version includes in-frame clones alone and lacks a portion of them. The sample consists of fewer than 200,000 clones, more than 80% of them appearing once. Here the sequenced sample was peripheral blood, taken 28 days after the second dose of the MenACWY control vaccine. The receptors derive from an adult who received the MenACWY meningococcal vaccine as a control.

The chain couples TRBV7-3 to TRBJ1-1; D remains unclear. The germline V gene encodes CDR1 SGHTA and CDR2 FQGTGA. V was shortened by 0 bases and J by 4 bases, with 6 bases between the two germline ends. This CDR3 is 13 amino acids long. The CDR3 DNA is TGTGCCAGCAGCTTAACACGTGGCACTGAAGCTTTCTTT. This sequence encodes CASSLTRGTEAFF.

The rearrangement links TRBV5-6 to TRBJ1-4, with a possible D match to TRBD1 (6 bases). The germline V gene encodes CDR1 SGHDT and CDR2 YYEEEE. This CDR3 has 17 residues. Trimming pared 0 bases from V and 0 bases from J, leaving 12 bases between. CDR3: CASSLAPWTATNEKLFF. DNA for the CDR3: TGTGCCAGCAGCTTGGCCCCATGGACAGCAACTAATGAAAAACTGTTTTTT.

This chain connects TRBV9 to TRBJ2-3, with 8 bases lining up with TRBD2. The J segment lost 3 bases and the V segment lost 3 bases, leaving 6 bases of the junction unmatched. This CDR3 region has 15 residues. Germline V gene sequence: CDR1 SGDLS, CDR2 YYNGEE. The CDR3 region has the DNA TGTGCCAGCAGCGCGACTAGCGCGGGAACAGATACGCAGTATTTT. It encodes CASSATSAGTDTQYF.

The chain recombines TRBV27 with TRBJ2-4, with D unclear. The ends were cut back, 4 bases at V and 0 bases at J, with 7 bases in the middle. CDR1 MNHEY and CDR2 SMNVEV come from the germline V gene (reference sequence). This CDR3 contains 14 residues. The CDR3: CASSSTIAKNIQYF. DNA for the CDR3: TGTGCCAGCAGTTCGACAATAGCCAAAAACATTCAGTACTTC.

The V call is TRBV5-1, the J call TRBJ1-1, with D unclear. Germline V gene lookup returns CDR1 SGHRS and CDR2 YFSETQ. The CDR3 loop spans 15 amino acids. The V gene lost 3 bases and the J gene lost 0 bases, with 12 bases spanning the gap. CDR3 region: CASSSRQTLNTEAFF. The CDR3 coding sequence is TGCGCCAGCAGCTCCCGGCAAACCCTGAACACTGAAGCTTTCTTT.